This T cell receptor (beta chain) was captured in a study of blood T cell repertoires in COVID-19. This clone was seen a few times. TCRdb's copy holds only in-frame clones and misses some; the assay was immunoSEQ multiplex PCR. The table has approximately 340,000 clones, approximately 90% seen once; the top ten hold approximately 9.9%. The source is a man under 40 with COVID-19, enrolled during active disease. The material sequenced was peripheral blood.

The CDR3 loop is CASSWTQGADTQYF. CDR3 DNA: TGTGCCAGCAGTTGGACGCAGGGCGCGGATACGCAGTATTTT. V gene TRBV28 combines with J gene TRBJ2-3, with D possibly matching TRBD1 (5 bases). This CDR3 is 14 amino acids long. Per the germline V gene, CDR1 is MDHEN and CDR2 is SYDVKM. The V end was cut by 4 bases, the J end by 6 bases, with 14 bases between.